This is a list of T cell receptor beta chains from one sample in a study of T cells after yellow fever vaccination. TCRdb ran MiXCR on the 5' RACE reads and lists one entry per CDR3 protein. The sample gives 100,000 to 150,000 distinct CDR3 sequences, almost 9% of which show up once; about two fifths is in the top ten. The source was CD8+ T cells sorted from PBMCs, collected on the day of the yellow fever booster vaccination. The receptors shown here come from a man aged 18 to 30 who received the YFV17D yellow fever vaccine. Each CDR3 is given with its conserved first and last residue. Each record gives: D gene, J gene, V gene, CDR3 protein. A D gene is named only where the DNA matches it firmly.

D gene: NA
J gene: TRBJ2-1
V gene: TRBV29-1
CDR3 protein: CSAKANNEQFF

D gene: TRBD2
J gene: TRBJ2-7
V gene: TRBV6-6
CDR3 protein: CASSYSFSGGNSYEQYF

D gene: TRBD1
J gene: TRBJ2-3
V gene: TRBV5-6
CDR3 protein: CASSLFGQGAITDTQYF

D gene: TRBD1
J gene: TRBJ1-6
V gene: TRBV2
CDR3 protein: CASSEGTGINSPLHF

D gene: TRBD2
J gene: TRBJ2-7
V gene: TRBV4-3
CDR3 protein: CASSQAPSGAYEQYF

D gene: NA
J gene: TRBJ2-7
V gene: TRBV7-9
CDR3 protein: CASSPRATFEQYF

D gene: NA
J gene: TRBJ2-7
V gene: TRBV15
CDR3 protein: CATSRRGLSYEQYF

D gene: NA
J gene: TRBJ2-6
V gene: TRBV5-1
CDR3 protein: CASSRRGASGANVLTF

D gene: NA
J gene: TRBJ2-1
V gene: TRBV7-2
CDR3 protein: CASSLVLGGFEQFF

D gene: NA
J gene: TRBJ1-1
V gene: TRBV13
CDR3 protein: CASSFMNLNTEAFF

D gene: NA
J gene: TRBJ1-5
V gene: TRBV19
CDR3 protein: CASSIILGGNQPQHF

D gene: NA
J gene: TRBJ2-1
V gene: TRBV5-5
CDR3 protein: CASSLWEGANEQFF

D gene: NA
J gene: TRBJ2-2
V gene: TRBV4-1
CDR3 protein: CASSQEQANTGELFF

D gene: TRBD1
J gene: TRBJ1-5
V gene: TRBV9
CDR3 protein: CASSATGESNQPQHF

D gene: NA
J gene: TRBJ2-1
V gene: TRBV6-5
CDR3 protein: CASSYPGNHEQFF

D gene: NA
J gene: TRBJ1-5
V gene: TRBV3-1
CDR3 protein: CASSQRGSNQPQHF

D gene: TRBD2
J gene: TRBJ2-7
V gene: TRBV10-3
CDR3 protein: CAISGLAGGPREQYF

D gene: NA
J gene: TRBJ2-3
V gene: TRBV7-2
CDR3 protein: CASSLPPPVGTDTQYF

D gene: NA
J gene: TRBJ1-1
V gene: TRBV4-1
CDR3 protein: CASSQGVRAGEEAFF

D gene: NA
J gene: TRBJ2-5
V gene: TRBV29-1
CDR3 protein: CSVEGGLLGTYQETQYF

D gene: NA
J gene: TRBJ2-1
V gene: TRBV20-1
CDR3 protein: CSATSTGYNEQFF

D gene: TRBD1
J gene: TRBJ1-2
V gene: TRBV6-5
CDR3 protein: CASSYSGTGPIYGYTF

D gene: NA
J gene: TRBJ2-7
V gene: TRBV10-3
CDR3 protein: CAISTVGYEQYF

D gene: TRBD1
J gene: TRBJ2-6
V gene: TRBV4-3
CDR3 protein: CASSQEGQSGANVLTF

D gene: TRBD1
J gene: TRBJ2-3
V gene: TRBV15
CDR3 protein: CATSRGDRVTDTQYF

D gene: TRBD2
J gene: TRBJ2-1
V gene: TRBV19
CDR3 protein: CASSNRERGSYNEQFF

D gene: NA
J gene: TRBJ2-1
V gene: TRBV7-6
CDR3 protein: CASSRGGGREEQFF

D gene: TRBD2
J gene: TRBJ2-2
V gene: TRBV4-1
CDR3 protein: CASSQPSSGPVPGELFF

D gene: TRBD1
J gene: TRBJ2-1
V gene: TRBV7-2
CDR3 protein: CASSPTGTGNNEQFF

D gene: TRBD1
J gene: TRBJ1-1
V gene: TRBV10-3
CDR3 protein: CAIWRGTGGTEAFF

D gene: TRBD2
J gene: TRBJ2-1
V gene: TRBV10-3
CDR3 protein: CAISGLAGVDEQFF

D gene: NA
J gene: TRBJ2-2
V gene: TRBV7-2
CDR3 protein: CASSPPRAGDMGELFF

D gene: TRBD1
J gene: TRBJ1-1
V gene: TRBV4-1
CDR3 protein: CASSQVARQKETGQGEMEAFF

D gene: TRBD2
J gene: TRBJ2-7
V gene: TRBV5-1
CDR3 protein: CASSPKGSGGFGSYEQYF

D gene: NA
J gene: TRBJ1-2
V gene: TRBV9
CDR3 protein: CASSVEDHYGYTF

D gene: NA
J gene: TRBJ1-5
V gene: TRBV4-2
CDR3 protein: CASSQVDGGTQPQHF

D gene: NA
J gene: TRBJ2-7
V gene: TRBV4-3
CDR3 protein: CASSQDVQTYEQYF

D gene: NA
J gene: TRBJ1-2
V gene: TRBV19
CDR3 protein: CASSMWNFYGYTF

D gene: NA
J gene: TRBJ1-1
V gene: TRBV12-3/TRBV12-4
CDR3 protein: CASSNPGYSYTEAFF

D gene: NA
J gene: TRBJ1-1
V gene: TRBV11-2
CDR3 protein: CASSLSGPRNTEAFF

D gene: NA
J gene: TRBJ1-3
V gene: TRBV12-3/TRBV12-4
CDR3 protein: CASHGPGESSGNTIYF

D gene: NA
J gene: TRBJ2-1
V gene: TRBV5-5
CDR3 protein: CASSLPAYNEQFF

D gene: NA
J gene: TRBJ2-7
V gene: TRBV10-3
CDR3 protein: CAMSGGLGYEQYF

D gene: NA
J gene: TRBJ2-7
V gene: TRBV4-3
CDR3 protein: CASSLAGTGRYEQYF